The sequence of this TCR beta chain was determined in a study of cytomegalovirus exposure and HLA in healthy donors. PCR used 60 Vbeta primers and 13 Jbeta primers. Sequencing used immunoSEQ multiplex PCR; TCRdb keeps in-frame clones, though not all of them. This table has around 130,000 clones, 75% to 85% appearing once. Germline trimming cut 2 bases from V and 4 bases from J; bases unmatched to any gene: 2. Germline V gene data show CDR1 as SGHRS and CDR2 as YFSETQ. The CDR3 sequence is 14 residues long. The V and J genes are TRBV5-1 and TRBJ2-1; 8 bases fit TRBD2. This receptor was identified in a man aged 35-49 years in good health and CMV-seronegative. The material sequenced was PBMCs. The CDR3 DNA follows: TGCGCCAGCAGCTTTAGCGGGGATTACAATGAGCAGTTCTTC. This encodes CASSFSGDYNEQFF.